Sequencing of this T cell receptor beta chain was carried out in a study of blood T cell repertoires in COVID-19. Turning to the study itself: The United States, Italy and Spain were the sources of the acute and convalescent COVID-19 samples.

Germline CDR1 reads GTSNPN; CDR2 reads SVGIG (reference sequence). This CDR3 has 12 residues. V was trimmed by 3 bases and J by 8 bases, leaving 13 bases between them. Produced via immunoSEQ multiplex PCR; TCRdb's table is partial and in-frame only. This sample carries under 500,000 clones, roughly nine tenths of them seen once, and the ten largest clones take roughly 1.1%. This sequence originates from a man aged 30-40 years who had recovered from COVID-19. The genes are TRBV30 and TRBJ1-2; weak D call: TRBD1 (6 bases). Sequenced input: PBMCs or T cells enriched from blood (not recorded which). CDR3 sequence reads: CAWSLGGYGYTF. The CDR3 DNA is TGTGCCTGGAGCCTAGGGGGATACGGCTACACCTTC.